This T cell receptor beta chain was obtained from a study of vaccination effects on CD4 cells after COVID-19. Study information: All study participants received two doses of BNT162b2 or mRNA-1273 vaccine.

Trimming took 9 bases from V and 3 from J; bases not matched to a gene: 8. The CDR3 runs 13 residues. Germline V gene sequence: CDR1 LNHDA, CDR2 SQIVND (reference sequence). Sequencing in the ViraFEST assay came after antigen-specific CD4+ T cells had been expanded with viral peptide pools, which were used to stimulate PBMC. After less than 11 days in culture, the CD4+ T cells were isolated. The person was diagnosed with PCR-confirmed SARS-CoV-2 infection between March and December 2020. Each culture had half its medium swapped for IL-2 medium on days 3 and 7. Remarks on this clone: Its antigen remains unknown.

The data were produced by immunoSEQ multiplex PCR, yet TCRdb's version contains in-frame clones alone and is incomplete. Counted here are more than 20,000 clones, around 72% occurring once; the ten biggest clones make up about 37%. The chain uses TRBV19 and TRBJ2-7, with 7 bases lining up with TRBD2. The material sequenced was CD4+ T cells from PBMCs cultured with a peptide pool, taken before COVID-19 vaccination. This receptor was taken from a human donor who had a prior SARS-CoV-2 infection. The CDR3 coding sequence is TGTGCCAGCAGCGACCGGGACTACTACGAGCAGTACTTC. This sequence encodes CASSDRDYYEQYF.